The source of this T cell receptor (beta chain) is a study of shared clonotypes between healthy human individuals. Study overall: Serving as donors were two women and three men, whose ages spanned 18 to 49.

Concerning this clone itself: Its antigen is still unknown.

Naive-designated CD8 cells lacked CD45RO, were positively enriched for CCR7, and omitted terminally differentiated effector memory CD45RA+ cells. Study-wide points: Generation of non-shared clonotypes was less probable than generation of clonotypes shared by all four donors.

The CDR3 contains 12 residues. Germline V gene sequence: CDR1 GTSNPN, CDR2 SVGIG (reference sequence). The V and J ends lost 3 bases and 10 bases, in that order; junction bases with no gene match: 5. Produced via immunoSEQ multiplex PCR; TCRdb's table is partial and in-frame only. This sample has 1.5 million to 2.5 million clones; about 95% occur once, and the top ten carry around 1.2%. This TCR was recovered from a man aged 18-30 years in good health. The gene calls are TRBV30 and TRBJ1-2, with TRBD1 identical over 10 bases. Sequenced input: naive CD8+ T cells sorted from blood. CDR3 in amino acids: CAWSFDRGLYTF. In DNA form, the CDR3 reads TGTGCCTGGAGCTTTGACAGGGGGCTCTACACCTTC.